This section outlines one T cell receptor (beta chain) sequence together with its context. The data stem from a study of blood T cell repertoires in COVID-19. Study-level information: Sample material is recorded as cDNA or gDNA derived from T cells, B-cell-depleted T cells, or PBMCs.

Measured with immunoSEQ multiplex PCR; TCRdb has only the in-frame clones, and not every one. The sample lists tens of thousands of clones; more than 85% were seen once. The germline CDR1 and CDR2 sequences are MDHEN and SYDVKM. The V and J ends lost 7 bases and 6 bases, in that order; junction bases with no gene match: 6. The length of the CDR3 is 14 residues. The material sequenced was peripheral blood. The clonotype was recovered from a man in his sixties with acute or convalescent COVID-19. The chain is built from TRBV28 and TRBJ2-2; 9 bases match TRBD2. CDR3 sequence: CASKGAGGPGELFF. CDR3 coding DNA: TGTGCCAGCAAGGGAGCGGGAGGCCCCGGGGAGCTGTTTTTT.